These 20 T cell receptor beta chains share one sample of origin, sequenced in a study of T cells after yellow fever vaccination. TCRdb called the 5' RACE reads again in MiXCR, with one record for every CDR3 protein. This table holds about 63,000 distinct CDR3 sequences, roughly 7.3% found once. The sequences come from CD8+ T cells sorted from PBMCs, collected 15 days after the yellow fever booster vaccination. These receptors were collected from a man aged 30 to 39 who received the YFV17D yellow fever vaccine.

This clonotype was found many times. CDR3 in amino acids: CASRQESVPFYNEQFF. The CDR3 nucleotides are TGTGCCAGCAGACAAGAGAGTGTACCCTTCTACAATGAGCAGTTCTTC. The chain links TRBV27 to TRBJ2-1; D call uncertain. Looked up from germline, CDR1 is MNHEY and CDR2 is SMNVEV (reference sequence). The germline V and J ends were trimmed by 6 bases and 3 bases, with 18 bases remaining between them. CDR3 length equals 16 residues.

This clonotype was seen many times. The chain couples TRBV29-1 to TRBJ1-2, with TRBD1 as a possible D gene (5 bases). V shed 1 base and J shed 6 bases, with 15 bases lying between them. The CDR3 spans 14 residues. CDR1 and CDR2 (germline): SQVTM, ANQGSEA. The CDR3: CSVEAPVGADGYTF. In DNA, the CDR3 is TGCAGCGTTGAAGCCCCAGTTGGGGCAGATGGCTACACCTTC.

This clonotype was counted at least ten times. The V and J genes are TRBV9 and TRBJ2-1; D remains unclear. The germline V gene encodes CDR1 SGDLS and CDR2 YYNGEE. The V and J ends lost 0 bases and 0 bases respectively, with 10 bases between them. This CDR3 region has 16 residues. The CDR3 here is CASSVGPSSSYNEQFF. As DNA, the CDR3 is TGTGCCAGCAGCGTAGGACCATCGAGCTCCTACAATGAGCAGTTCTTC.

Many counts were recorded for this clonotype. The junction departs from the called germline gene at one end, perhaps through a read error. The chain has TRBV7-9 and TRBJ2-5; no definite D call. The CDR3 is 11 amino acids. Germline loops: CDR1 SEHNR, CDR2 FQNEAQ (reference sequence). The CDR3 loop is CASSSRETRYF. DNA for the CDR3: TGTGCCAGCAGCTCCAGAGAGACCCGGTACTTC.

In its sample, this clonotype was seen many times. The rearrangement uses TRBV11-2 and TRBJ2-5; unclear D gene. This CDR3 has 15 amino acids. The germline V gene has CDR1 SGHAT and CDR2 FQNNGV. The V end lost 1 base, the J end lost 0 bases, and 9 bases lay between the germline ends. CDR3 in amino acids: CASSLVLVYQETQYF. The CDR3 region has the DNA TGTGCCAGCAGCTTAGTTCTGGTCTACCAAGAGACCCAGTACTTC.

This chain links TRBV2 with TRBJ2-2; D call uncertain. CDR1 and CDR2 from the germline V gene are SNHLY and FYNNEI. V was trimmed by 6 bases and J by 1 base, leaving 18 bases between them. The CDR3 covers 17 residues. This CDR3 is CASSYLPGAGNTGELFF. In DNA form, the CDR3 reads TGTGCCAGCAGCTACCTTCCCGGCGCAGGGAACACCGGGGAGCTGTTTTTT.

This clonotype was seen many times. The J gene is TRBJ2-3, the V gene TRBV5-5; no clear D. The CDR3 is 16 residues long. V was shortened by 0 bases and J by 0 bases, with 11 bases between the two germline ends. Germline CDR1 SGHKS, CDR2 YYEKEE (reference sequence). CDR3 sequence reads: CASSLGTLGSTDTQYF. The DNA for the CDR3 is TGTGCCAGCAGCTTGGGGACCTTAGGAAGCACAGATACGCAGTATTTT. Full variable domain (outside the CDR3, taken from reference TRBV5-5 and TRBJ2-3): DAGVTQSPTHLIKTRGQQVTLRCSPISGHKSVSWYQQVLGQGPQFIFQYYEKEERGRGNFPDRFSARQFPNYSSELNVNALLLGDSALYLCASSLGTLGSTDTQYFGPGTRLTVL.

This clonotype has at least ten counts. The J gene is TRBJ1-2, the V gene TRBV7-9; a possible D gene is TRBD1 (6 bases). This CDR3 is 13 amino acids long. Trimming shortened V by 7 bases and J by 4 bases, and 13 bases separated the two germline ends. CDR1 is SEHNR, CDR2 FQNEAQ, per germline (reference sequence). The CDR3 region has the DNA TGTGCCAGCACTGTCGGGACAATCTATGGCTACACCTTC. Amino acid sequence: CASTVGTIYGYTF.

In regard to this clonotype: A much more abundant neighbour one base away suggests this may be a read error. The rearrangement joins TRBV30 to TRBJ2-7, with D maybe TRBD2 (5 bases). The CDR3 contains 13 residues. Trimming took off 0 bases at V and 4 bases at J, with 10 bases between the two ends. Germline-derived CDR1 and CDR2 are GTSNPN and SVGIG (reference sequence). The CDR3 DNA sequence: TGTGCCTGGAGTGTTGAGGGTCGTTACGAGCAGTACTTC. It codes for CAWSVEGRYEQYF.

The sample holds many counts of this clonotype. This chain links TRBV20-1 with TRBJ1-3; D possibly corresponds to TRBD1 (6 bases). The CDR3 totals 14 residues. In germline, CDR1 is DFQATT, CDR2 SNEGSKA (reference sequence). Trimming cost V 6 bases and J 1 base, with 13 bases left between them. The CDR3 here is CSANRDWSGNTIYF. DNA of the CDR3: TGCAGTGCCAACAGGGACTGGTCTGGAAACACCATATATTTT.

At least ten counts were recorded for this clonotype. The chain carries TRBV7-9 and TRBJ1-2; the match to TRBD1 covers 7 bases. With V trimmed by 7 bases and J by 6 bases, 14 bases remained unmatched. CDR3 length equals 15 residues. The germline CDR1 and CDR2 sequences are SEHNR and FQNEAQ (reference sequence). Here the CDR3 reads CASTSPLRGTDGYTF. The CDR3 region has the DNA TGTGCCAGCACTTCGCCGCTGAGAGGGACAGATGGCTACACCTTC.

This clonotype came up a few times. The chain combines TRBV3-1 with TRBJ2-7; the match to TRBD2 covers 12 bases. In germline, CDR1 is LGHDT, CDR2 YNNKEL (reference sequence). The CDR3 totals 19 residues. Germline trimming cut 0 bases from V and 2 bases from J; bases unmatched to any gene: 11. Here the CDR3 reads CASSQDRGMGLAGAYEQYF. CDR3 nucleotide sequence: TGTGCCAGCAGCCAAGATCGAGGGATGGGACTAGCGGGCGCCTACGAGCAGTACTTC.

This clonotype was detected ten times or more. The V and J genes are TRBV7-2 and TRBJ2-7; 9 nucleotides match TRBD2. Looked up from germline, CDR1 is SGHTA and CDR2 is FQGNSA. The V segment lost 5 bases and the J segment 3 bases; nucleotides outside the gene matches: 11. CDR3 length: 16 amino acids. The CDR3 reads CASSLSVISGSYEQYF. The CDR3 region has the DNA TGTGCCAGCAGCCTATCGGTCATTAGCGGGAGCTACGAGCAGTACTTC.

This clonotype has ten or more counts. V and J are TRBV24-1 and TRBJ1-1; no clear D. In germline, CDR1 is KGHDR, CDR2 SFDVKD. The V end lost 9 bases, the J end lost 10 bases, and 14 bases lay between the germline ends. This CDR3 has 11 amino acids. CDR3 nucleotide sequence: TGTGCCACCTGCTCGGGCGACCGAGCTTTCTTT. This gives the protein CATCSGDRAFF.

This clonotype was seen repeatedly, ten times or more. This chain joins TRBV29-1 and TRBJ2-3, with D maybe TRBD1 (6 bases). Germline lookup yields CDR1 SQVTM and CDR2 ANQGSEA. Deletions cut 6 bases from V and 3 bases from J, with 19 bases between. The CDR3 sequence is 15 residues long. The DNA for the CDR3 is TGCAGCGTGGCTGGGGGCACTCTTTTAACAGATACGCAGTATTTT. As protein: CSVAGGTLLTDTQYF.

Worth noting for this clonotype: Being one base from a much bigger clone, this may be a read error. This chain uses TRBV7-8 with TRBJ1-1, with no clear D. The CDR3 totals 15 residues. Trimming left V 1 base short and J 5 bases short, with 14 bases between. Germline lookup yields CDR1 SGHVS and CDR2 FQNEAQ. CDR3 region: CASSLVWGSKTEAFF. CDR3 coding DNA: TGTGCCAGCAGCTTAGTTTGGGGATCAAAGACTGAAGCTTTCTTT.

At least ten counts were recorded for this clonotype. The chain uses TRBV28 and TRBJ2-3; tentatively, D is TRBD1 or TRBD2 (7 bases each). The CDR3 is 16 amino acids. V lost 8 bases and J 3 bases, leaving 21 bases between the germline ends. Germline V gene lookup returns CDR1 MDHEN and CDR2 SYDVKM. The CDR3 region has the DNA TGTGCCAGCGCAACAGGGGAGGGGTTAAATACAGATACGCAGTATTTT. This encodes CASATGEGLNTDTQYF.

This clonotype was recorded a few times. This sequence joins TRBV12-3 or TRBV12-4 and TRBJ2-5, with 9 bases that match TRBD2. The ends lost 5 bases at V and 5 bases at J; junction bases unmatched: 6. This CDR3 is built from 14 residues. CDR3 amino acids: CASSGTSSPETQYF. CDR3 bases: TGTGCCAGCAGTGGGACTAGCAGCCCCGAGACCCAGTACTTC.

There are many counts of this clonotype. The chain is built from TRBV4-2 and TRBJ2-1; a possible D gene is TRBD2 (6 bases). CDR3 length: 13 amino acids. Trimming shortened V by 4 bases and J by 9 bases, and 13 bases separated the two germline ends. Germline assignment: CDR1 LGHNA and CDR2 YNFKEQ. The CDR3 nucleotides read TGTGCCAGCAGCCCTTCCCGGGGAGGTGAGCAGTTCTTC. Translation: CASSPSRGGEQFF.

This clonotype was detected ten times or more. This chain uses TRBV28 with TRBJ2-3; TRBD2 matches at 8 bases. The CDR3 length is 15 residues. CDR1 MDHEN and CDR2 SYDVKM come from the germline V gene. After removal of 5 bases from V and 2 bases from J, the junction contained 6 bases not matched to a gene. CDR3 coding DNA: TGTGCCAGCAGTGCAACTAGCGGATCCACAGATACGCAGTATTTT. The encoded protein is CASSATSGSTDTQYF.